This TCR beta chain was recorded in a study of blood T cells in healthy people across ages. With a J-beta primer mix and a sample-barcoded 5' primer, a second PCR ran about 7 to 12 cycles. TCRdb processed the 5' RACE reads anew with MiXCR; each CDR3 protein has one entry. The sample lists 1.5 million to 1.8 million distinct CDR3 sequences; 35% to 45% were seen once. Trimming removed 7 bases from V and 4 bases from J; junction bases left unmatched: 6. The CDR3 has 13 amino acids. Germline V gene lookup returns CDR1 MNHNS and CDR2 SASEGT. The chain uses TRBV6-1 and TRBJ1-2; 7 bases are shared with TRBD1. This receptor was identified in a woman aged 18 to 35 in good health. The sequenced sample consisted of blood. The CDR3 DNA sequence: TGTGCCAGCAACCCACGACAGGGCTATGGCTACACCTTC. Amino acids: CASNPRQGYGYTF.